This T cell receptor (beta chain) was retrieved from a study of Graves' ophthalmopathy and Graves' hyperthyroidism. Study-wide results and caveats: Blood also carried most expanded thyroid clonotypes exceeding 0.001 frequency.

Transcripts of RNA were the source for amplifying TCR beta CDR3 regions. Investigators did first-round RT-PCR with HTBI primers, then second-round multiplex PCR. TCRdb called the multiplex PCR reads again in MiXCR, with one record for every CDR3 protein. The sample includes about 1.2 million distinct CDR3 sequences, 35% to 45% of them seen just once. Germline lookup yields CDR1 MNHEY and CDR2 SVGAGI. The CDR3 spans 16 residues. V lost 5 bases and J lost 4, with 20 bases in between. This clonotype was counted ten times or more. The antigen remains undetermined. The specimen sequenced was peripheral blood or thyroid tissue (not recorded which). The gene calls are TRBV6-5 and TRBJ1-1, with unresolved D. The sequence came from an adult man with Graves' hyperthyroidism. The CDR3 region is CASSVTNSAWGTEAFF. CDR3 DNA: TGTGCCAGCAGTGTGACGAACAGCGCCTGGGGCACTGAAGCTTTCTTT.